This is a list of T cell receptor beta chains from one sample in a study of cytomegalovirus exposure and HLA in healthy donors. TCRdb keeps only in-frame clones here, not all; method: immunoSEQ multiplex PCR. The repertoire includes about 76,000 clones, roughly 70% of them detected once, and roughly 4.9% sits in the top ten. Sequencing was carried out using PBMCs. These receptor sequences come from a man in his sixties in good health and CMV-seropositive. Both conserved end residues are part of each CDR3. The order of the fields is D gene, J gene, V gene, clone size, CDR3 protein, CDR3 DNA. D genes are given only for firm matches. Only part of the rows carry a size: once, few, many, or a class if the clone is expanded.

D gene: NA
J gene: TRBJ1-1
V gene: TRBV19
clone size: NA
CDR3 protein: CASSLQGMQNTEAFF
CDR3 DNA: TGTGCCAGTAGTTTACAGGGAATGCAGAACACTGAAGCTTTCTTT

D gene: NA
J gene: TRBJ1-1
V gene: TRBV5-5
clone size: few
CDR3 protein: CASSPEAAAPEAFF
CDR3 DNA: TGTGCCAGCAGTCCTGAGGCGGCTGCCCCTGAAGCTTTCTTT

D gene: NA
J gene: TRBJ2-1
V gene: TRBV11-2
clone size: NA
CDR3 protein: CASSLDSYNEQFF
CDR3 DNA: TGTGCCAGCAGCTTAGATTCATACAATGAGCAGTTCTTC

D gene: TRBD2
J gene: TRBJ2-2
V gene: TRBV4-2
clone size: NA
CDR3 protein: CASSQDGLAVGGELFF
CDR3 DNA: TGTGCCAGCAGCCAAGACGGACTAGCCGTAGGAGGGGAGCTGTTTTTT

D gene: TRBD2
J gene: TRBJ2-1
V gene: TRBV19
clone size: NA
CDR3 protein: CASKSPPGGSSEQFF
CDR3 DNA: TGTGCCAGTAAGTCCCCCCCCGGCGGGAGCAGTGAGCAGTTCTTC

D gene: NA
J gene: TRBJ1-1
V gene: TRBV10-1
clone size: NA
CDR3 protein: CASSFDRNTEAFF
CDR3 DNA: TGCGCCAGCAGCTTTGACAGGAACACTGAAGCTTTCTTT

D gene: TRBD1
J gene: TRBJ1-5
V gene: TRBV4-2
clone size: NA
CDR3 protein: CASNPHEDTGGGFNQPQHF
CDR3 DNA: TGTGCCAGCAACCCGCACGAGGACACAGGGGGCGGGTTCAATCAGCCCCAGCATTTT

D gene: TRBD2
J gene: TRBJ2-7
V gene: TRBV10-3
clone size: NA
CDR3 protein: CAISEPYSGQPYEQYF
CDR3 DNA: TGTGCCATCAGTGAACCGTATAGCGGGCAACCCTACGAGCAGTACTTC

D gene: NA
J gene: TRBJ2-1
V gene: TRBV9
clone size: NA
CDR3 protein: CASSGGIAVPYNEQFF
CDR3 DNA: TGTGCCAGCAGCGGCGGGATAGCGGTTCCCTACAATGAGCAGTTCTTC

D gene: NA
J gene: TRBJ1-1
V gene: TRBV30
clone size: few
CDR3 protein: CAWSVAESTEAFF
CDR3 DNA: TGTGCCTGGAGTGTTGCGGAAAGCACTGAAGCTTTCTTT

D gene: TRBD1
J gene: TRBJ2-7
V gene: TRBV19
clone size: NA
CDR3 protein: CASSIRWAGDRVYEQYF
CDR3 DNA: TGTGCCAGTAGTATTAGGTGGGCAGGAGACAGGGTCTACGAGCAGTACTTC

D gene: TRBD1
J gene: TRBJ1-1
V gene: TRBV7-9
clone size: NA
CDR3 protein: CASSLDFQGAQAFF
CDR3 DNA: TGTGCCAGCAGCTTAGATTTCCAGGGGGCGCAAGCTTTCTTT

D gene: NA
J gene: TRBJ2-3
V gene: TRBV5-8
clone size: NA
CDR3 protein: CASSLAGQVLTDTQYF
CDR3 DNA: TGTGCCAGCAGCTTGGCCGGTCAGGTACTCACAGATACGCAGTATTTT

D gene: NA
J gene: TRBJ2-6
V gene: TRBV28
clone size: NA
CDR3 protein: CASSLVRGGGANVLTF
CDR3 DNA: TGTGCCAGCAGTTTGGTTCGGGGAGGTGGGGCCAACGTCCTGACTTTC

D gene: NA
J gene: TRBJ2-1
V gene: TRBV2
clone size: NA
CDR3 protein: CASTGLSSYNEQFF
CDR3 DNA: TGTGCCAGCACCGGACTTAGCTCCTACAATGAGCAGTTCTTC

D gene: NA
J gene: TRBJ1-6
V gene: TRBV6-6
clone size: NA
CDR3 protein: CASSYVSGSALHF
CDR3 DNA: TGTGCCAGCAGTTACGTCTCAGGATCAGCCCTCCACTTT

D gene: TRBD2
J gene: TRBJ2-2
V gene: TRBV6-1
clone size: NA
CDR3 protein: CASRRRERTGELFF
CDR3 DNA: TGTGCCAGCAGACGGCGGGAGCGCACCGGGGAGCTGTTTTTT

D gene: NA
J gene: TRBJ1-2
V gene: TRBV5-1
clone size: NA
CDR3 protein: CASSPDSGGYTF
CDR3 DNA: TGCGCCAGCAGCCCGGACTCGGGTGGCTACACCTTC

D gene: NA
J gene: TRBJ2-5
V gene: TRBV11-2
clone size: few
CDR3 protein: CASSFGGEGATQYF
CDR3 DNA: TGTGCCAGCAGCTTCGGCGGTGAAGGTGCGACCCAGTACTTC

D gene: TRBD1
J gene: TRBJ1-5
V gene: TRBV5-8
clone size: NA
CDR3 protein: CASCPAPGQWLNQPQHF
CDR3 DNA: TGTGCCAGCTGCCCAGCCCCGGGACAGTGGCTTAATCAGCCCCAGCATTTT

D gene: NA
J gene: TRBJ1-1
V gene: TRBV4-3
clone size: NA
CDR3 protein: CASSQDSAGRSEAFF
CDR3 DNA: TGCGCCAGCAGCCAAGACTCGGCAGGGAGGTCTGAAGCTTTCTTT

D gene: NA
J gene: TRBJ2-7
V gene: TRBV6-6
clone size: few
CDR3 protein: CASSWAGAGEQYF
CDR3 DNA: TGTGCCAGCAGTTGGGCGGGGGCGGGGGAGCAGTACTTC

D gene: NA
J gene: TRBJ2-1
V gene: TRBV4-1
clone size: NA
CDR3 protein: CASSQEGWTSYNEQFF
CDR3 DNA: TGCGCCAGCAGCCAGGAGGGATGGACAAGCTACAATGAGCAGTTCTTC

D gene: NA
J gene: TRBJ2-5
V gene: TRBV21-1
clone size: NA
CDR3 protein: CASSDREQQETQYF
CDR3 DNA: TGTGCCAGCAGCGACCGGGAGCAACAAGAGACCCAGTACTTC

D gene: NA
J gene: TRBJ1-2
V gene: TRBV7-9
clone size: once
CDR3 protein: CASTSAGQGGSYTF
CDR3 DNA: TGTGCCAGCACCTCGGCAGGGCAGGGCGGTAGCTACACCTTC

D gene: NA
J gene: TRBJ2-7
V gene: TRBV7-9
clone size: NA
CDR3 protein: CASSFQGEQYF
CDR3 DNA: TGTGCCAGCAGCTTTCAGGGCGAGCAGTACTTC

D gene: TRBD2
J gene: TRBJ2-5
V gene: TRBV7-7
clone size: NA
CDR3 protein: CASSSEAGGETQYF
CDR3 DNA: TGTGCTAGCAGTTCCGAAGCGGGGGGAGAGACCCAGTACTTC

D gene: NA
J gene: TRBJ1-2
V gene: TRBV2
clone size: NA
CDR3 protein: CASSDTGLNYGYTF
CDR3 DNA: TGTGCCAGCAGTGACACAGGGTTAAACTATGGCTACACCTTC